In this sample, the clone carrying this T cell receptor beta chain turned up many times. MiXCR, run by TCRdb on the 5' RACE reads, gives a single entry per CDR3 protein. The table lists about 69,000 distinct CDR3 sequences, 5% to 6.5% of them singletons. Germline-derived CDR1 and CDR2 are KGHSH and LQKENI. The CDR3 sequence is 12 residues long. Trimming left V 5 bases short and J 4 bases short, with 9 bases between. This entry is derived from a study of T cells after yellow fever vaccination. The sequenced sample was CD4+ T cells sorted from PBMCs, obtained around 14 days after the first yellow fever vaccination. The V gene is TRBV18, the J gene TRBJ2-7, with TRBD1 as a possible D gene (5 bases). The source of this sequence is a man between 18 and 35 years old who received the YFV17D yellow fever vaccine. The CDR3 coding sequence is TGTGCCAGCTCAACAGACAGTTACGAGCAGTACTTC. Protein: CASSTDSYEQYF. Drawing the rest from reference TRBV18 and TRBJ2-7, the complete variable domain is NAGVMQNPRHLVRRRGQEARLRCSPMKGHSHVYWYRQLPEEGLKFMVYLQKENIIDESGMPKERFSAEFPKEGPSILRIQQVVRGDSAAYFCASSTDSYEQYFGPGTRLTVT.